One sample yielded the 19 T cell receptor beta chains listed below, sequenced in a study of PD-1 blockade in classical Hodgkin lymphoma. Method: immunoSEQ multiplex PCR; TCRdb's copy keeps in-frame clones and lacks some. The table lists 99,000 or so clones, roughly 90% of them singletons. Stated time point: cycle 4 day 1 (C4D1), after around six weeks of nivolumab. Each patient relapsed following autologous stem cell transplantation, and prior brentuximab vedotin exposure differed. Sequencing was performed on peripheral blood mononuclear cells (PBMCs), taken before the fourth cycle of nivolumab. The receptors stem from a human donor with classical Hodgkin lymphoma.

The CDR3 DNA is TGTGCCAGCAGCCCCGGGAACCCCTACGAGCAGTACTTC. Protein product: CASSPGNPYEQYF. The rearrangement uses TRBV5-4 and TRBJ2-7; perhaps TRBD2 as D (5 bases). CDR1 is SGHNT, CDR2 YYREEE, per germline (reference sequence). V was pared by 4 bases and J by 2 bases, with 10 bases between. The CDR3 totals 13 residues. Using reference TRBV5-4 and TRBJ2-7 for the parts outside the CDR3, the full variable domain is ETGVTQSPTHLIKTRGQQVTLRCSSQSGHNTVSWYQQALGQGPQFIFQYYREEENGRGNFPPRFSGLQFPNYSSELNVNALELDDSALYLCASSPGNPYEQYFGPGTRLTVT.

J is TRBJ2-1 and V is TRBV2, with 9 nucleotides matching TRBD1. Trimming took 6 bases from V and 4 from J; bases not matched to a gene: 7. The germline gives CDR1 SNHLY, CDR2 FYNNEI. The CDR3 loop spans 15 amino acids. CDR3 sequence: CASSADRGEYNEQFF. The CDR3 DNA follows: TGTGCCAGCAGCGCCGACAGGGGGGAGTACAATGAGCAGTTCTTC.

This chain uses TRBV7-9 with TRBJ1-3; 7 bases are shared with TRBD1. The CDR3 is 15 residues long. Germline CDR1 reads SEHNR; CDR2 reads FQNEAQ (reference sequence). J gave up 3 bases and V 6 bases, and 8 bases lay outside the gene matches. CDR3 sequence: CASSQQGTLGNTIYF. The CDR3 DNA is TGTGCCAGCAGTCAACAGGGGACTCTTGGAAACACCATATATTTT.

V is TRBV6-5 and J is TRBJ2-7, with D tentatively TRBD1 (5 bases). The V end was cut by 4 bases, the J end by 2 bases, with 12 bases between. Germline V gene lookup returns CDR1 MNHEY and CDR2 SVGAGI. CDR3 length: 14 amino acids. Written as DNA, the CDR3 is TGTGCCAGCAGTTGGACACCCCAAACCTACGAGCAGTACTTC. Residues: CASSWTPQTYEQYF.

The chain joins TRBV28 to TRBJ2-7; 11 bases match TRBD2. J gave up 5 bases and V 5 bases, and 5 bases lay outside the gene matches. CDR1 and CDR2 from the germline V gene are MDHEN and SYDVKM. CDR3 length: 14 residues. The CDR3 sequence: CASSPLAGVNEQYF. The CDR3 region has the DNA TGTGCCAGCAGTCCACTAGCGGGAGTTAACGAGCAGTACTTC.

The chain recombines TRBV5-4 with TRBJ1-2; TRBD1 matches at 10 bases. V gave up 9 bases and J gave up 2 bases; unmatched junction bases: 7. Germline CDR1 is SGHNT and CDR2 is YYREEE (reference sequence). This CDR3 is built from 14 residues. The CDR3 bases are TGTGCCACCGGGACAGGGGTCGGGAACTATGGCTACACCTTC. Its translation is CATGTGVGNYGYTF.

V usage is TRBV4-2 and J usage is TRBJ2-5; D tentatively reads TRBD1 or TRBD2 (6 bases each). V was shortened by 1 base and J by 4 bases, with 19 bases between the two germline ends. Germline V CDR1 and CDR2: LGHNA, YNFKEQ. This CDR3 region has 17 residues. The CDR3: CASSQGLRRGMRETQYF. The CDR3 DNA is TGTGCCAGCAGCCAAGGGTTACGGAGGGGGATGAGAGAGACCCAGTACTTC.

The chain couples TRBV10-3 to TRBJ1-5; 7 positions match TRBD1. The ends lost 6 bases at V and 0 bases at J; junction bases unmatched: 2. This CDR3 has 14 amino acids. In germline, CDR1 is ENHRY, CDR2 SYGVKD. The CDR3 reads CAISWDSSNQPQHF. The CDR3 nucleotides are TGTGCCATCAGCTGGGACAGTAGCAATCAGCCCCAGCATTTT.

This rearrangement joins TRBV14 to TRBJ2-1, with unresolved D. The germline gives CDR1 SGHDN, CDR2 FVKESK. V lost 4 bases to trimming and J lost 1 base, with 14 bases between them. The CDR3 is 16 residues long. The CDR3 bases are TGTGCCAGCAGCCCCCGTTTGTGGGATTCCTACAATGAGCAGTTCTTC. Its protein product is CASSPRLWDSYNEQFF.

The chain has TRBV10-3 and TRBJ2-7; 14 bases align to TRBD2. This CDR3 has 17 amino acids. CDR1 ENHRY and CDR2 SYGVKD come from the germline V gene. V trimming: 5 bases; J trimming: 7 bases; junction bases outside the gene matches: 13. The CDR3 coding sequence is TGTGCCATCAGTCCGGGACTAGCGGGAGTTTACCCTTGGGAGCAGTACTTC. Amino acids: CAISPGLAGVYPWEQYF.

The chain carries TRBV4-1 and TRBJ2-7; weak D call: TRBD1 (6 bases). The CDR3 extends over 14 amino acids. The V gene's germline CDR1 is MGHRA and CDR2 YSYEKL. Trimming removed 4 bases from V and 3 bases from J, with 13 bases in between. CDR3 sequence: CASSRLQGIYEQYF. As DNA, the CDR3 is TGCGCCAGCAGCCGATTACAGGGAATCTACGAGCAGTACTTC.

The chain uses TRBV7-9 and TRBJ2-7; D may correspond to TRBD1 or TRBD2 (5 bases each). V was shortened by 4 bases and J by 2 bases, with 18 bases between the two germline ends. There are 16 residues in the CDR3. Germline CDR1 and CDR2: SEHNR and FQNEAQ (reference sequence). The CDR3 here is CASSYQTGTMAYEQYF. The CDR3 nucleotides are TGTGCCAGCAGCTACCAAACCGGGACCATGGCCTACGAGCAGTACTTC.

The rearrangement joins TRBV6-1 to TRBJ2-2; 9 positions match TRBD2. V lost 5 bases to trimming and J lost 2 bases; unmatched junction nucleotides: 9. The CDR3 length is 17 residues. The germline V gene encodes CDR1 MNHNS and CDR2 SASEGT. CDR3 DNA: TGTGCCAGCAGTAAAGGAGCGGGAGGACCTAACACCGGGGAGCTGTTTTTT. Residues: CASSKGAGGPNTGELFF.

The gene calls are TRBV25-1 and TRBJ2-7; TRBD1 might be the D (5 bases). Germline CDR1 is MGHDK and CDR2 is SYGVNS. The CDR3 is 14 residues long. Trimming left V 4 bases short and J 5 bases short, with 15 bases between. CDR3 protein: CASSATGSTDEQYF. As DNA, the CDR3 is TGTGCCAGCAGTGCAACAGGCTCGACCGACGAGCAGTACTTC.

The chain employs TRBV7-9 and TRBJ2-1; tentatively, D is TRBD2 (5 bases). The CDR3 spans 15 residues. The germline V gene has CDR1 SEHNR and CDR2 FQNEAQ (reference sequence). V dropped 3 bases and J dropped 2 bases, with 11 bases sitting between them. CDR3 DNA: TGTGCCAGCAGCTTTCTGAGGGAGACCTACAATGAGCAGTTCTTC. This gives the protein CASSFLRETYNEQFF.

The V call is TRBV14, the J call TRBJ1-4; D is uncertain. V lost 1 base, J lost 0 bases, and 9 bases lay in between. The CDR3 contains 16 residues. CDR1 SGHDN and CDR2 FVKESK come from the germline V gene. CDR3 amino acids: CASSQGMGSTNEKLFF. The DNA for the CDR3 is TGTGCCAGCAGCCAAGGGATGGGTTCAACTAATGAAAAACTGTTTTTT.

This chain links TRBV19 with TRBJ2-7, with 9 bases fitting TRBD2. Germline V gene sequence: CDR1 LNHDA, CDR2 SQIVND (reference sequence). This CDR3 is built from 14 residues. Germline trimming cut 3 bases from V and 1 base from J; bases unmatched to any gene: 1. CDR3 loop: CASSMAGGSYEQYF. CDR3 coding DNA: TGTGCCAGTAGTATGGCGGGAGGGTCCTACGAGCAGTACTTC. Full variable domain (outside the CDR3, taken from reference TRBV19 and TRBJ2-7): DGGITQSPKYLFRKEGQNVTLSCEQNLNHDAMYWYRQDPGQGLRLIYYSQIVNDFQKGDIAEGYSVSREKKESFPLTVTSAQKNPTAFYLCASSMAGGSYEQYFGPGTRLTVT.

This chain links TRBV30 with TRBJ2-3; D is unclear. The CDR3 is 11 residues long. The V and J ends lost 4 bases and 5 bases respectively, with 7 bases between them. Per germline, CDR1 GTSNPN and CDR2 SVGIG (reference sequence). The CDR3 sequence: CAWMRVDTQYF. CDR3 bases: TGTGCCTGGATGCGAGTAGATACGCAGTATTTT. Variable domain in full (rest from reference TRBV30 and TRBJ2-3): SQTIHQWPATLVQPVGSPLSLECTVEGTSNPNLYWYRQAAGRGLQLLFYSVGIGQISSEVPQNLSASRPQDRQFILSSKKLLLSDSGFYLCAWMRVDTQYFGPGTRLTVL.

The rearrangement joins TRBV28 to TRBJ2-7; D is unresolved. The CDR3 extends over 14 amino acids. V dropped 3 bases and J dropped 7 bases, with 16 bases sitting between them. CDR1 and CDR2 (germline): MDHEN, SYDVKM. In nucleotides, the CDR3 is TGTGCCAGCAGTTTTGGTAGCATCGGTAGTGAGCAGTACTTC. Protein sequence: CASSFGSIGSEQYF. The full variable domain, in which reference TRBV28 and TRBJ2-7 provide the parts outside the CDR3, is DVKVTQSSRYLVKRTGEKVFLECVQDMDHENMFWYRQDPGLGLRLIYFSYDVKMKEKGDIPEGYSVSREKKERFSLILESASTNQTSMYLCASSFGSIGSEQYFGPGTRLTVT.